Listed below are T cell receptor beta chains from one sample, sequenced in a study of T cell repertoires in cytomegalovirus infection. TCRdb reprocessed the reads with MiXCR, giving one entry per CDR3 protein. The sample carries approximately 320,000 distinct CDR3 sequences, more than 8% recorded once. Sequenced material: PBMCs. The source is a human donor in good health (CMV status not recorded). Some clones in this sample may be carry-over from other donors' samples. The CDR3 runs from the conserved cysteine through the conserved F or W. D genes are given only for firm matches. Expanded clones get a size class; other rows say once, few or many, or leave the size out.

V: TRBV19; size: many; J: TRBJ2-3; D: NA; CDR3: CASSVVGTDTQYF; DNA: TGTGCCAGTAGCGTGGTGGGAACAGATACGCAGTATTTT
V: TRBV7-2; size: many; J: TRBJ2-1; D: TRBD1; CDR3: CASSLNRGREEQFF; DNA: TGTGCCAGCAGCTTAAACAGGGGGAGAGAGGAGCAGTTCTTC
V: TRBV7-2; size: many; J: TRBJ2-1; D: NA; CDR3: CASTPRDEQFF; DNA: TGTGCCAGCACCCCAAGGGATGAGCAGTTCTTC
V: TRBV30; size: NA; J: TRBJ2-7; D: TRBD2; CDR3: CAFRGLAGVGNYEQYF; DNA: TGTGCCTTCCGGGGACTAGCGGGAGTCGGAAACTACGAGCAGTACTTC
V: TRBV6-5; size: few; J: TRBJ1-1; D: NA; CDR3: CASRRTQNTEAFF; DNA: TGTGCCAGCAGACGGACACAGAACACTGAAGCTTTCTTT
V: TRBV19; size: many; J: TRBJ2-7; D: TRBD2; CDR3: CASSMKRGVSYEQYF; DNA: TGTGCCAGTAGTATGAAGCGGGGGGTTTCCTACGAGCAGTACTTC
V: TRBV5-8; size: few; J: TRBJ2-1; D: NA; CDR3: CASSLLRDNEQFF; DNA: TGTGCCAGCAGCTTGCTGAGAGATAATGAGCAGTTCTTC
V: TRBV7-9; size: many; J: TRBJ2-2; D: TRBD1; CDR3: CASSHGQGGTGELFF; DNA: TGTGCCAGCAGCCACGGACAGGGGGGAACCGGGGAGCTGTTTTTT
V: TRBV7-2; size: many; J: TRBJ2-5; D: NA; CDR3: CASSFGSAKETQYF; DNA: TGTGCCAGCAGCTTTGGGTCAGCGAAAGAGACCCAGTACTTC
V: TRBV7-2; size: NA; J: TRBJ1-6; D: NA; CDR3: CASSLRTVNSPLHF; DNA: TGTGCCAGCAGCTTAAGGACAGTTAATTCACCCCTCCACTTT
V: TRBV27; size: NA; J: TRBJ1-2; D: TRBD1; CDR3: CASSTTLRTGEKLTF; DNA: TGTGCCAGCAGTACTACCCTACGGACAGGCGAGAAGCTCACCTTC
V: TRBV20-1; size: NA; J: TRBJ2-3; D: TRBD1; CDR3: CSAQGQGEHFSTDTQYF; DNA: TGCAGTGCCCAAGGACAGGGGGAACACTTTAGCACAGATACGCAGTATTTT
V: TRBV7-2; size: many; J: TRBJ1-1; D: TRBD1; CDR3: CASSPAGTGGAGTMNTEAFF; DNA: TGTGCCAGCAGCCCCGCGGGGACAGGGGGGGCCGGAACCATGAACACTGAAGCTTTCTTT
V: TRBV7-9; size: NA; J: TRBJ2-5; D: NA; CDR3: CASSFRRQRGETQYF; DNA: TGTGCCAGCAGCTTCAGACGGCAGAGGGGAGAGACCCAGTACTTC
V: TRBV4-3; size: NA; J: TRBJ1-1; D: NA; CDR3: CASSHRLNTEAFF; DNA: TGCGCCAGCAGTCACCGGCTGAACACTGAAGCTTTCTTT
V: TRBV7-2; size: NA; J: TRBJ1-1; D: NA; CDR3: CASSLLLEGTEAFF; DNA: TGTGCCAGCAGCTTATTACTGGAGGGAACTGAAGCTTTCTTT
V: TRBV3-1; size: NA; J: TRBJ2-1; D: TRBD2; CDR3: CASSGLDAYNEQFF; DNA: TGTGCCAGCAGCGGACTAGACGCATACAATGAGCAGTTCTTC
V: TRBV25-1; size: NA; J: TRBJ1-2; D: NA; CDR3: CASSEVTVTGGYTF; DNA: TGTGCCAGCAGTGAAGTGACGGTCACAGGAGGCTACACCTTC
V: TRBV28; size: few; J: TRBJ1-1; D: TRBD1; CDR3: CASSSYRGRDTEAFF; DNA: TGTGCCAGCAGTTCCTATAGGGGGCGAGATACTGAAGCTTTCTTT
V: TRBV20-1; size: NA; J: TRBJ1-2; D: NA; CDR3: CSANPGAPNYGYTF; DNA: TGCAGTGCTAATCCGGGCGCCCCTAACTATGGCTACACCTTC
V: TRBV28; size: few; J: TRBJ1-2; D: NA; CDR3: CASSLRAEPSNYGYTF; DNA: TGTGCCAGCAGTTTGCGTGCAGAACCGTCTAACTATGGCTACACCTTC
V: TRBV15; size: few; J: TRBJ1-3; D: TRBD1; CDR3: CATSRFGQAGGNTIYF; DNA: TGTGCCACCAGCAGATTCGGACAGGCTGGTGGAAACACCATATATTTT
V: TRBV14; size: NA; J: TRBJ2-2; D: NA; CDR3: CASSGNRIYTGELFF; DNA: TGTGCCAGCAGCGGAAACAGGATATACACCGGGGAGCTGTTTTTT
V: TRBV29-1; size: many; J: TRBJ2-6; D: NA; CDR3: CSVDAPGSGANVLTF; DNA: TGCAGCGTTGACGCACCAGGTTCTGGGGCCAACGTCCTGACTTTC
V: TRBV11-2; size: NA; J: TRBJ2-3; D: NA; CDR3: CASSLEVTGKGDTQYF; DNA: TGTGCCAGCAGCCTAGAGGTCACGGGGAAGGGAGATACGCAGTATTTT
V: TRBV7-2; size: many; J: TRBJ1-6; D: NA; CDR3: CASSSPGRGFYNSPLHF; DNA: TGTGCCAGCAGCTCCCCGGGGCGGGGCTTCTATAATTCACCCCTCCACTTT
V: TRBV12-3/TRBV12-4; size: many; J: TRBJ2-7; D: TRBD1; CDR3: CASSLSGQGYEQYF; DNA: TGTGCCAGCAGTTTATCGGGACAGGGCTACGAGCAGTACTTC